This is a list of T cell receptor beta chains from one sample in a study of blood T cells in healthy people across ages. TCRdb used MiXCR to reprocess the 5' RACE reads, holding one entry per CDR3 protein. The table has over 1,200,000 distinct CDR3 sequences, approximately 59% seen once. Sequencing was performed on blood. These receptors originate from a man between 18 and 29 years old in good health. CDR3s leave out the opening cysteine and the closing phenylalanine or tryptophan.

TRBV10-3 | AIIRGAGSTDTQY
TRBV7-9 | ASSLEGTTPSNQPQH
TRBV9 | ASNGDAGELF
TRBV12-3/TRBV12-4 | ASSFGDPEQY
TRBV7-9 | ASSLATGREKLF
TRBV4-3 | ASSPTVAGVSYNEQF
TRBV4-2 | ASSASYDEQF
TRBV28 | ASRPQGRESSPLH
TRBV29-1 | SVEDRSEQY
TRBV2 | ASSEEVQGSYEQY
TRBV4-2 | AGSLGNEQF
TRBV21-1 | ASVDKGGVEGETQY
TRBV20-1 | SANPTSDSRETQY
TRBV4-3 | ASSQDRVAGGPNNEQF
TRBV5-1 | ASSMGLAGGTDTQY
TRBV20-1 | SASGTSGLHNEQF
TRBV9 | AARRLDRANSPLH
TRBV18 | ASSPEKGTNYGYT
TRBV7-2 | ASSSGPLLYNEQY
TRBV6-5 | ASSYETINRGGNEKLF
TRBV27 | ASTTGDGSYEQY
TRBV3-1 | ASSQADEQF
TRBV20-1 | SARAPSGGANYEQY
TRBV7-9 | ASSNTGGWNQPQH
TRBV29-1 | SVEGVVDNSYNEQF
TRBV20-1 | SARSDPLSEADTQY
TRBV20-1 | SARPSRRWDYT
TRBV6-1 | ASSVTGRVEAF
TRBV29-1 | SVEPNNEQY
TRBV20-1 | SAASERETQY
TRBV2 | ASREGQARGTQY
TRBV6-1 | ASSEGLDRPMSTEAF
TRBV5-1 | ASSLAMGEAF
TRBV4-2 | ASSQLSLNEQF
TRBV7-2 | ASSFLRTSFRSSSYNEQF
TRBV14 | ASSQANRGHYEQY
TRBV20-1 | SARDGSTEAF
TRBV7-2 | ASSRGAGGFFTDTQY
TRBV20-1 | SARDPRGREQY
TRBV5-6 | ANSLGRGEQF
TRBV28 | ASRGMGQKYTEAF
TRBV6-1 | VSSVEFAEKLF
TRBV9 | ASSADGTLLRETQY
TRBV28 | ASSTGLAGGPQY
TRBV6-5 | ASRVRDRLYEQY
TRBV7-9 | ASSLTGGDYDYT
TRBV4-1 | ASSQTSMNTEAF
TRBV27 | ATNGGANEQY
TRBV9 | ASSVALAGGNEQF
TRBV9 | ASSHDGLAGPRPPDTQY
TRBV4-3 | ASSQAKDAATSTNEKLF
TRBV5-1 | ASSLVGYNEKLF
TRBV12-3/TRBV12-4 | ASGADYGEQY
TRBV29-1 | SVVQRYQETQY
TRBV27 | ASSSFQTGSEQY
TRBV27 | ASSFSSVYEQY
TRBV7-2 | ASSITGPGAFSYEQY
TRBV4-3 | ASSQSPSPGSTDTQY